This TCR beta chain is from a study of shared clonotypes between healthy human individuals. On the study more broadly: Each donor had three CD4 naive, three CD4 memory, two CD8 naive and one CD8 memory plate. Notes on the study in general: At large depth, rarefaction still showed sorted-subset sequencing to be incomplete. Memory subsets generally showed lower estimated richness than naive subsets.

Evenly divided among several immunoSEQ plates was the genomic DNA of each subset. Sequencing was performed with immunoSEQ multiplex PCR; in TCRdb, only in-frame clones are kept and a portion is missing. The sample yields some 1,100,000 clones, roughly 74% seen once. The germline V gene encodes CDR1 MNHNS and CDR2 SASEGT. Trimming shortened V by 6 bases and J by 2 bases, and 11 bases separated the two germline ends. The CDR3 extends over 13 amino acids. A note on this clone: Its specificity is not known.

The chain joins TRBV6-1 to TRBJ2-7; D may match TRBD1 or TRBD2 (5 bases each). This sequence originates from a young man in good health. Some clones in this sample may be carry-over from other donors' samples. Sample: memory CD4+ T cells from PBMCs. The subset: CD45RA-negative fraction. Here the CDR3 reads CASRRDAAYEQYF. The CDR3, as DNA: TGTGCCAGCAGACGGGACGCGGCCTACGAGCAGTACTTC.